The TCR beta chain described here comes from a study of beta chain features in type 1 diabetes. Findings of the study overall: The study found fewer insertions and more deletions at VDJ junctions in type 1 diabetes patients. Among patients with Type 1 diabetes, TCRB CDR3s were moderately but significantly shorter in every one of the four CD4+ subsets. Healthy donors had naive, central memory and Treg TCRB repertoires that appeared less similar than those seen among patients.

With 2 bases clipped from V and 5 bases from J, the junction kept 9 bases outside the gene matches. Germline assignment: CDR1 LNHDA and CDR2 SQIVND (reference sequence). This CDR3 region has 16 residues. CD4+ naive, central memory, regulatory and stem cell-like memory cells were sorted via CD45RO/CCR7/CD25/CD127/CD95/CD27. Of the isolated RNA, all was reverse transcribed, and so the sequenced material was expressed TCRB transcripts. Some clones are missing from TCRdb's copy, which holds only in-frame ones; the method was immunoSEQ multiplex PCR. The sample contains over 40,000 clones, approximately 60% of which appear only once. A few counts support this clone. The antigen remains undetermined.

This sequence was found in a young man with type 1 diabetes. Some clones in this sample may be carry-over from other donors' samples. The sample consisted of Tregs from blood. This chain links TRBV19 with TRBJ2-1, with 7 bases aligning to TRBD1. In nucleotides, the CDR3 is TGTGCCAGTAGTATATTGGTTGGGACAGCTAACAATGAGCAGTTCTTC. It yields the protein CASSILVGTANNEQFF.